The clone carrying this TCR beta chain was seen ten or more times. Its specificity is unknown. The sample originates from a study of neurological immune-mediated disorders. The study, taken as a whole, reports: The highest TCR clonal expansion occurred in HTLV-1-associated myelopathy; multiple sclerosis fell below healthy controls.

V gave up 6 bases and J gave up 7 bases, with 16 bases separating them. The CDR3 runs 14 residues. Synthesis of cDNA was performed by 5'RACE using 10-nucleotide random UMIs. Over 200 million TCR-beta sequences from 15-18 subjects were obtained in each sequencing run. TCRdb reanalysed the 5' RACE reads using MiXCR and keeps one entry per CDR3 protein. The sample contains roughly 80,000 distinct CDR3 sequences, about a sixth of which appear only once. The sequence derives from a woman in her forties in good health. Sequencing used PBMCs. This rearrangement joins TRBV12-3 or TRBV12-4 to TRBJ2-1; TRBD2 is a possible D gene (6 bases). As DNA, the CDR3 is TGTGCCAGCAGGGGAGGAGGCGGGCGGAATGAGCAGTTCTTC. It encodes CASRGGGGRNEQFF.